The 19 T cell receptor beta chains reported below all come from one sample, sequenced in a study of blood T cell repertoires in COVID-19. The protocol was immunoSEQ multiplex PCR, while the TCRdb copy is restricted to in-frame clones and leaves out a portion. The sample lists about 170,000 clones, less than 85% occurring once. The specimen sequenced was PBMCs or T cells enriched from blood (not recorded which). These receptors all stem from a woman aged 45-65 years who had recovered from COVID-19.

The chain combines TRBV7-8 with TRBJ1-5; the match to TRBD1 covers 7 bases. CDR3 size: 15 residues. Germline assignment: CDR1 SGHVS and CDR2 FQNEAQ. Trimming cost V 3 bases and J 5 bases; bases outside gene matches: 7. This chain's CDR3 is CASSFLGTADQPQHF. In DNA form, the CDR3 reads TGTGCCAGCAGCTTCCTAGGGACAGCTGATCAGCCCCAGCATTTT.

The chain carries TRBV28 and TRBJ1-1; TRBD1 matches at 11 bases. Germline V CDR1 and CDR2: MDHEN, SYDVKM. This CDR3 is built from 13 residues. The V gene end was trimmed by 6 bases and the J gene end by 4 bases; junction bases not matched to a gene: 1. CDR3 loop: CASRDRGRTEAFF. In DNA, the CDR3 is TGTGCCAGCAGGGACAGGGGGCGCACTGAAGCTTTCTTT.

In regard to this clone: A read error may produce the germline difference seen at one junction end. In DNA form, the CDR3 reads TGTGCCAGCAGTTACCCGGGCCTCTCCGGGGTCTTC. Its translation is CASSYPGLSGVF. The chain carries TRBV6-2 or TRBV6-3 and TRBJ2-1; tentatively, D is TRBD2 (5 bases). This CDR3 is 12 amino acids long. The germline gives CDR1 MNHEY, CDR2 SVGEGT.

The chain uses TRBV7-9 and TRBJ1-2; no clear D gene. This CDR3 comprises 11 residues. Germline lookup yields CDR1 SEHNR and CDR2 FQNEAQ (reference sequence). The V and J ends lost 4 bases and 7 bases respectively, with 7 bases between them. CDR3 in amino acids: CASSSFGGYTF. DNA of the CDR3: TGTGCCAGCAGCTCTTTCGGTGGCTACACCTTC.

This clone was seen a handful of times. The chain recombines TRBV28 with TRBJ1-5; no clear D gene. Trimming removed 6 bases from V and 3 bases from J, with 15 bases in between. The CDR3 spans 15 residues. The germline CDR1 and CDR2 sequences are MDHEN and SYDVKM. CDR3 amino acids: CASSQVGGPNQPQHF. CDR3 DNA sequence: TGTGCCAGCAGCCAAGTAGGAGGACCCAATCAGCCCCAGCATTTT.

The chain recombines TRBV7-6 with TRBJ2-6; D remains ambiguous. The CDR3 is 15 amino acids. V was clipped by 4 bases and J by 1 base, with 8 bases between them. Germline lookup yields CDR1 SGHVS and CDR2 FNYEAQ. DNA for the CDR3: TGTGCCAGCAGCTATACATCATCTGGGGCCAACGTCCTGACTTTC. It specifies CASSYTSSGANVLTF.

This chain links TRBV7-9 with TRBJ2-7, with no clear D. V was clipped by 4 bases and J by 4 bases, with 11 bases between them. CDR3 length equals 13 residues. Germline loops: CDR1 SEHNR, CDR2 FQNEAQ (reference sequence). The chain's CDR3 is CASSSASRYEQYV. In DNA form, the CDR3 reads TGTGCCAGCAGCTCCGCGTCCCGATACGAGCAGTACGTC.

This chain links TRBV4-1 with TRBJ2-1, with 10 bases lining up with TRBD2. V lost 2 bases, J lost 1 base, and 11 bases stayed unmatched. This CDR3 is 19 amino acids long. Germline V CDR1 and CDR2: MGHRA, YSYEKL. As DNA, the CDR3 is TGCGCCAGCAGCCAAAAACCCCCCTCTAGCGGGAGTTCCTACAATGAGCAGTTCTTC. It is translated as CASSQKPPSSGSSYNEQFF.

V usage is TRBV29-1 and J usage is TRBJ2-3; D is perhaps TRBD1 (5 bases). CDR3 length equals 14 residues. Trimming pared 2 bases from V and 2 bases from J, leaving 11 bases between. In germline, CDR1 is SQVTM, CDR2 ANQGSEA. In nucleotides, the CDR3 is TGCAGCGTTGAACAGACAGCCTACACAGATACGCAGTATTTT. Its translation is CSVEQTAYTDTQYF.

This clone showed up just a few times. The chain recombines TRBV9 with TRBJ1-2; D unclear. CDR3 length equals 13 residues. Trimming cost V 3 bases and J 0 bases, with 6 bases left between them. Germline assignment: CDR1 SGDLS and CDR2 YYNGEE. The CDR3 nucleotides read TGTGCCAGCAGCGCACCGGCTAACTATGGCTACACCTTC. Translated: CASSAPANYGYTF.

The chain carries TRBV19 and TRBJ1-1; D is possibly TRBD1 (5 bases). The germline gives CDR1 LNHDA, CDR2 SQIVND (reference sequence). The CDR3 covers 14 residues. Trimming left V 5 bases short and J 4 bases short, with 14 bases between. The CDR3: CASSPHGGTTEAFF. DNA of the CDR3: TGTGCCAGTAGTCCCCACGGGGGGACCACTGAAGCTTTCTTT.

The chain links TRBV5-4 to TRBJ1-3, with a weak D call TRBD1 (6 bases). Germline V gene sequence: CDR1 SGHNT, CDR2 YYREEE (reference sequence). This CDR3 has 15 residues. V was clipped by 3 bases and J by 0 bases, with 10 bases between them. The CDR3 loop reads CASSSPQGSGNTIYF. Here the CDR3 DNA reads TGTGCCAGCAGCTCCCCACAGGGCTCTGGAAACACCATATATTTT.

The chain combines TRBV7-8 with TRBJ1-4, with D possibly being TRBD1 (5 bases). Deletions cut 3 bases from V and 5 bases from J, with 7 bases between. The CDR3 is made up of 13 amino acids. Looked up from germline, CDR1 is SGHVS and CDR2 is FQNEAQ. The CDR3 loop is CASSFGGNEKLFF. In DNA form, the CDR3 reads TGTGCCAGCAGCTTTGGGGGGAATGAAAAACTGTTTTTT.

This clone has just one count. This chain connects TRBV7-2 to TRBJ2-3, with D tentatively TRBD1 (6 bases). The CDR3 covers 15 residues. Germline assignment: CDR1 SGHTA and CDR2 FQGNSA. Trimming removed 9 bases from V and 0 bases from J, with 16 bases in between. The CDR3 DNA reads TGTGCCAGTGGGTACCGGGACATCAGCACAGATACGCAGTATTTT. It codes for CASGYRDISTDTQYF.

The J gene is TRBJ2-7, the V gene TRBV5-8, with 9 bases fitting TRBD1. Trimming at V came to 5 bases and at J to 6 bases, leaving 9 bases not matched to a gene. CDR1 is SGHTS and CDR2 is YDEGEE in the germline V gene. The CDR3 runs 14 residues. This chain's CDR3 is CASRELTGGPEQYV. Here the CDR3 DNA reads TGTGCCAGCAGGGAATTGACAGGGGGGCCCGAGCAGTACGTC.

The V call is TRBV18, the J call TRBJ1-4; D is unresolved. There are 14 residues in the CDR3. The V and J ends lost 2 bases and 7 bases respectively, with 11 bases between them. Germline values: CDR1 KGHSH, CDR2 LQKENI. Here the CDR3 reads CASSPTPNTEKLFF. The CDR3 DNA sequence: TGTGCCAGCTCACCAACACCGAACACTGAAAAACTGTTTTTT.

The genes are TRBV6-5 and TRBJ1-1; D is unclear. The CDR3 consists of 14 residues. The germline V gene encodes CDR1 MNHEY and CDR2 SVGAGI. V lost 4 bases and J lost 0, with 9 bases in between. The CDR3 coding sequence is TGTGCCAGCAGTTTAAATGGGCTGAACACTGAAGCTTTCTTT. Translating gives CASSLNGLNTEAFF.

Remarks on this clone: An end of the junction differs from the germline gene, which may be a read error. The chain couples TRBV12-3 or TRBV12-4 to TRBJ1-1; TRBD1 might be the D (5 bases). The CDR3 runs 11 residues. CDR3 sequence: CASRHLDTMIF. In DNA, the CDR3 is TGTGCCAGCAGACACCTGGACACGATGATCTTT.

The rearrangement links TRBV6-1 to TRBJ2-7; 10 nucleotides line up with TRBD2. This CDR3 is 14 amino acids long. Germline CDR1 is MNHNS and CDR2 is SASEGT. V lost 5 bases and J lost 8; bases outside the gene matches: 9. CDR3 nucleotide sequence: TGTGCCAGCAGTACGCATAGCGGGGGGCCGCAGCAGTACGTC. Its translation is CASSTHSGGPQQYV.